Given below is one TCR beta chain in context. Its antigen is not known. The data stem from a study of shared clonotypes between healthy human individuals. This CDR3 spans 14 amino acids. V lost 3 bases and J lost 6, with 12 bases in between. Germline CDR1 is SGHTA and CDR2 is FQGNSA. Generated by immunoSEQ multiplex PCR, the TCRdb table keeps only in-frame clones and is missing some. The sample includes 2 million to 2.5 million clones, roughly 95% seen only once; the top ten take around 0.13%. General study points: With several donors compared, 5% to 5.5% of naive CD4 clonotypes were shared.

The TCR originated in a man in his late teens or twenties in good health. The chain combines TRBV7-2 with TRBJ1-5, with D unclear. The sample comprised naive CD4+ T cells sorted from blood. Subset of the sample: CD45RA+ positively selected. For the CDR3, the DNA is TGTGCCAGCAGCTTTATTGGGTTCTCTCAGCCCCAGCATTTT. Translating it yields CASSFIGFSQPQHF.